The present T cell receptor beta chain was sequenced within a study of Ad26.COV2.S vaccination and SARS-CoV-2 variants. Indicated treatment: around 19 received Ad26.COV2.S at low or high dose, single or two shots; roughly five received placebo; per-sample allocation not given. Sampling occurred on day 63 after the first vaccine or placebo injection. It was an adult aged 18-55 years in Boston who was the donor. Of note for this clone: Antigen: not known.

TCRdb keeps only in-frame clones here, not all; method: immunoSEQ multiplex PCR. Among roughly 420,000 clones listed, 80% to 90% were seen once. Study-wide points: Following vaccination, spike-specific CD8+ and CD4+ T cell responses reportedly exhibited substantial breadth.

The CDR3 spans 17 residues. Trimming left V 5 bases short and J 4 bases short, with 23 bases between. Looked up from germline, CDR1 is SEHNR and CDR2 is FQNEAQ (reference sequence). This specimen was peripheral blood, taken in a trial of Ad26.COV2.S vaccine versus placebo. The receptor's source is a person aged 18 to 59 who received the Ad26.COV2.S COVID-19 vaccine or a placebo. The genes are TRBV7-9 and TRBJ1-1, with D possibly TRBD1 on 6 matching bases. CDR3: CASSQAHRAPWSTEAFF. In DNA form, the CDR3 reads TGTGCCAGCAGCCAGGCTCACAGGGCCCCCTGGAGCACTGAAGCTTTCTTT. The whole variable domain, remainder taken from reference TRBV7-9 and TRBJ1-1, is DTGVSQNPRHKITKRGQNVTFRCDPISEHNRLYWYRQTLGQGPEFLTYFQNEAQLEKSRLLSDRFSAERPKGSFSTLEIQRTEQGDSAMYLCASSQAHRAPWSTEAFFGQGTRLTVV.